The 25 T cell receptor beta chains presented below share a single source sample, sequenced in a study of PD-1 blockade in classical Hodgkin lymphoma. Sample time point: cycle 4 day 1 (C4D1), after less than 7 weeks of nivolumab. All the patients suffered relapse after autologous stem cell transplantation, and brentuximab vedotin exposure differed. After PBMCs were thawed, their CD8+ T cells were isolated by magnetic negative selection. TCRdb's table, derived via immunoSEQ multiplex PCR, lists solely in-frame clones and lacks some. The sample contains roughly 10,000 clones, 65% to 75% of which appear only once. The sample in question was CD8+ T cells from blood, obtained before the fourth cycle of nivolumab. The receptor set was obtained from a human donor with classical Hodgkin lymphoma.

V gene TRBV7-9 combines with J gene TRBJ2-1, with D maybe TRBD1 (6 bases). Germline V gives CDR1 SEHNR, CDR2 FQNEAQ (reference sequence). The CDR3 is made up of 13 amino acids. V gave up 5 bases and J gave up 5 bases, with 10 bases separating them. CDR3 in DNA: TGTGCCAGCAGCGCCTGGACAGACAATGAGCAGTTCTTC. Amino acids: CASSAWTDNEQFF.

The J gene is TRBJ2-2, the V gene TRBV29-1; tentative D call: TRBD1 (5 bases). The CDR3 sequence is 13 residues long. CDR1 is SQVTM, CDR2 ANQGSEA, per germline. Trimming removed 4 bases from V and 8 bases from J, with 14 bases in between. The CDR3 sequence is CSVVSQGFGELFF. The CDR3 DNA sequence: TGCAGCGTTGTTTCGCAGGGTTTTGGGGAGCTGTTTTTT.

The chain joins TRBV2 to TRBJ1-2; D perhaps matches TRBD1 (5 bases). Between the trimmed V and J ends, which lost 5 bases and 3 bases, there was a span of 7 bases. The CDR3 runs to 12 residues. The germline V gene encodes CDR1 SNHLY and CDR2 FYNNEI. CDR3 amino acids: CASSRDYYGYTF. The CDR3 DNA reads TGTGCCAGCAGTCGGGACTACTATGGCTACACCTTC.

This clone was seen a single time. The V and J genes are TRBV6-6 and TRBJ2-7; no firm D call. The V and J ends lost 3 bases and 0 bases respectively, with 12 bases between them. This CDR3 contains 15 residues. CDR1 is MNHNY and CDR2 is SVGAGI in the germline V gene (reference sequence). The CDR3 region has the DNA TGTGCCAGCAGTTATTCTGACACAAACTCCTACGAGCAGTACTTC. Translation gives CASSYSDTNSYEQYF.

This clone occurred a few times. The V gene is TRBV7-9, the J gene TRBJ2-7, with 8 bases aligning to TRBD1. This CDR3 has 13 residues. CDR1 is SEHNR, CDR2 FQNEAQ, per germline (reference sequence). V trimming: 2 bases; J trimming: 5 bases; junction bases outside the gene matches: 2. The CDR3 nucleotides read TGTGCCAGCAGCTTACAGGGGGCCCACGAGCAGTACTTC. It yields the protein CASSLQGAHEQYF.

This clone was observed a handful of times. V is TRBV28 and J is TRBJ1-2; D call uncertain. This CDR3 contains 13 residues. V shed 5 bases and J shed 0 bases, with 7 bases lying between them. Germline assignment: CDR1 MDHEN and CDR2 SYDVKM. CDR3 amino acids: CASSVTANYGYTF. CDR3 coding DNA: TGTGCCAGCAGTGTCACTGCTAACTATGGCTACACCTTC.

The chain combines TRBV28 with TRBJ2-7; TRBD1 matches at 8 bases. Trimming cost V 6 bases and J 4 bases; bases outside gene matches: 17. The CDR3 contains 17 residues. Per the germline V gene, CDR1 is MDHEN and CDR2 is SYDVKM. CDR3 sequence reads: CASRTIATGVDRYEQYF. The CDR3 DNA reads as TGTGCCAGCAGGACGATTGCGACAGGGGTTGATAGGTACGAGCAGTACTTC.

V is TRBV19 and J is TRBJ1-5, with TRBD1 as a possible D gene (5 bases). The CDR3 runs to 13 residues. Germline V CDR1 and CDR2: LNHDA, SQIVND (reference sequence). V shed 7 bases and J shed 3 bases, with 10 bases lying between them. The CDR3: CASKGLNNQPQHF. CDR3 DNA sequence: TGTGCCAGTAAGGGACTGAACAATCAGCCCCAGCATTTT.

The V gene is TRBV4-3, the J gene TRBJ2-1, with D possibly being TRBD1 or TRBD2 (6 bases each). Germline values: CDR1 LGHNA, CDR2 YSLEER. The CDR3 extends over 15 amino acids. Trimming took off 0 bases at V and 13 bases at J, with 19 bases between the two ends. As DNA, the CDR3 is TGCGCCAGCAGCCAAGATTGGGGGGCCACAATGGTTCAGTTCTTC. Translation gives CASSQDWGATMVQFF.

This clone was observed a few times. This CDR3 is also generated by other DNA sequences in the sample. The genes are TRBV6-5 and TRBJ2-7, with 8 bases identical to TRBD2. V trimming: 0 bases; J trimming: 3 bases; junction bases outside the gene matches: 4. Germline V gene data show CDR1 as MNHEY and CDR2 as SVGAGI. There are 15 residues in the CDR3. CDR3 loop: CASSYSGSGSYEQYF. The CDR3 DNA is TGTGCCAGCAGTTACTCAGGGAGCGGGAGCTACGAGCAGTACTTC.

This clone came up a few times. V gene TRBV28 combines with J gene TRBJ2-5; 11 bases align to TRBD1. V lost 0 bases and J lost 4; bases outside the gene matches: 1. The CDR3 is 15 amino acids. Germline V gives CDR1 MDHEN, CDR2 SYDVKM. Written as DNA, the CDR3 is TGTGCCAGCAGTTTATGGGGGACAGGGGGAGAGACCCAGTACTTC. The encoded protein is CASSLWGTGGETQYF.

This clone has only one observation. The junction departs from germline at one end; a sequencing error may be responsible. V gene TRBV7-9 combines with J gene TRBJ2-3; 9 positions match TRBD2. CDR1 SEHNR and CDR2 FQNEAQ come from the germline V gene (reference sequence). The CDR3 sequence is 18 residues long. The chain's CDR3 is CASSFPPVVAGVRDTQYF. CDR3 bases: TGTGCTAGCAGCTTTCCCCCCGTGGTAGCGGGAGTGCGAGATACGCAGTATTTT.

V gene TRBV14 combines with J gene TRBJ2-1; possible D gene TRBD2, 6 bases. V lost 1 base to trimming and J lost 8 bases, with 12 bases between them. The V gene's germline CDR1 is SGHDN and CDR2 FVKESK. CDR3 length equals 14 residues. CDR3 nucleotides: TGTGCCAGCAGCCAAGCGCCGGGGGTTTATGAGCAGTTCTTC. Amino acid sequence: CASSQAPGVYEQFF.

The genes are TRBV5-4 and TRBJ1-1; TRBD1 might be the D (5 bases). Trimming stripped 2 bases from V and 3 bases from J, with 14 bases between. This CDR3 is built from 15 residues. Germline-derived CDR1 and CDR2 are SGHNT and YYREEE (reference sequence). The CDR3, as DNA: TGTGCCAGCAGCTTCCCCAACGGGGCAGACACTGAAGCTTTCTTT. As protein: CASSFPNGADTEAFF.

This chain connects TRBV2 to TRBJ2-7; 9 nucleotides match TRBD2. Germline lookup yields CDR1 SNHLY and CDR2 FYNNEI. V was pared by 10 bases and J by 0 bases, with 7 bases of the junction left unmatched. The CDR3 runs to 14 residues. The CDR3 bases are TGTGCCACCCAGAGCGGGAGGAGCTCCTACGAGCAGTACTTC. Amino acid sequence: CATQSGRSSYEQYF. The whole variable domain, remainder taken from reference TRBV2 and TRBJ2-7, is EPEVTQTPSHQVTQMGQEVILRCVPISNHLYFYWYRQILGQKVEFLVSFYNNEISEKSEIFDDQFSVERPDGSNFTLKIRSTKLEDSAMYFCATQSGRSSYEQYFGPGTRLTVT.

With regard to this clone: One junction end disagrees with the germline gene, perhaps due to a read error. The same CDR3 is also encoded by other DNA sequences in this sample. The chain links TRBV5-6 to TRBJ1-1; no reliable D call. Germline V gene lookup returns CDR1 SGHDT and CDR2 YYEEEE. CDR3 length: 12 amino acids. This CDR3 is CASSLYFAEAFF. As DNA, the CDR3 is TGTGCCAGTAGCTTGTATTTCGCTGAAGCTTTCTTT.

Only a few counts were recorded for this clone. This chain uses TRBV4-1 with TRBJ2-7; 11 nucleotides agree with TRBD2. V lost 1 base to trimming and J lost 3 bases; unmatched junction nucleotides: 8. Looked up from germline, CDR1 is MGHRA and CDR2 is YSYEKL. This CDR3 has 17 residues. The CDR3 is CASSQGAVGLADYEQYF. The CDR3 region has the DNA TGCGCCAGCAGCCAAGGTGCTGTGGGACTAGCGGACTACGAGCAGTACTTC.

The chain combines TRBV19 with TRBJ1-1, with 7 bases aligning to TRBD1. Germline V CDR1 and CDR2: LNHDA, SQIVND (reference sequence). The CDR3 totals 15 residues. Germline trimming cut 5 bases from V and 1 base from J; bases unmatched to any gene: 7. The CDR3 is CASSATGTENTEAFF. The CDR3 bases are TGTGCCAGTAGTGCCACCGGGACAGAGAACACTGAAGCTTTCTTT.

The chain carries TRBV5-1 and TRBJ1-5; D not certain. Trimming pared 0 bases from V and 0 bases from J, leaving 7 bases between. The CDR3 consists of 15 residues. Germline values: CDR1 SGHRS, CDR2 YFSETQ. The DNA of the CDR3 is TGCGCCAGCAGCTTGGTGGGATATAGCAATCAGCCCCAGCATTTT. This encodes CASSLVGYSNQPQHF.

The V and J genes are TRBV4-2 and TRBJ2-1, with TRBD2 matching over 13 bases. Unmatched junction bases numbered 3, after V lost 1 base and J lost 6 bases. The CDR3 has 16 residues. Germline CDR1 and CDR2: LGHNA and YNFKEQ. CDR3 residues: CASSQGTSGSFNEQFF. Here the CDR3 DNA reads TGTGCCAGCAGCCAAGGGACTAGCGGGAGCTTCAATGAGCAGTTCTTC.

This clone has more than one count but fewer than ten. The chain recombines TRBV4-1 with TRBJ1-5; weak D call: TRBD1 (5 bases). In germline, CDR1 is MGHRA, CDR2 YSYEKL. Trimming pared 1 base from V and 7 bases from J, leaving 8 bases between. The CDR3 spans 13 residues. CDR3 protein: CASSQGGVQPQHF. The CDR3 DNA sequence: TGCGCCAGCAGCCAAGGAGGGGTACAGCCCCAGCATTTT.

CDR3 sequence reads: CASSAGTSGGETQYF. The CDR3 DNA reads TGTGCCAGCAGCGCTGGGACTAGCGGAGGAGAGACCCAGTACTTC. The V call is TRBV7-9, the J call TRBJ2-5; TRBD2 agrees at 11 bases. V lost 5 bases and J lost 4; bases outside the gene matches: 6. This CDR3 comprises 15 residues. Per germline, CDR1 SEHNR and CDR2 FQNEAQ (reference sequence).

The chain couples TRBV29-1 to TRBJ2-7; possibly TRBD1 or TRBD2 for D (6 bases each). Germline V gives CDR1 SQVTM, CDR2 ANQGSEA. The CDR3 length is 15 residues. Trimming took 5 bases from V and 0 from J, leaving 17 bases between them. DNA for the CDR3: TGCAGCGTTTTTGGGTGGGGGGCCTCCTCCTACGAGCAGTACTTC. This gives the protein CSVFGWGASSYEQYF.

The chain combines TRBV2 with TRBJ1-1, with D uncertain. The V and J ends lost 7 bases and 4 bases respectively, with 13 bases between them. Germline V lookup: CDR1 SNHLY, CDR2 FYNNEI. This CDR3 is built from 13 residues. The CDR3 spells CASKLNGVTEAFF. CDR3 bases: TGTGCCAGCAAGTTGAATGGGGTCACTGAAGCTTTCTTT.

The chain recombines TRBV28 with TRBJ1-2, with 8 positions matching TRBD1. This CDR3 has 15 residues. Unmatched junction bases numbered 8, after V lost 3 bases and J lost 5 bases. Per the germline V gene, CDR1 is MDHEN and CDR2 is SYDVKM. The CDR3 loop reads CASSFTGGIRYGYTF. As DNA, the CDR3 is TGTGCCAGCAGTTTTACAGGGGGGATTAGGTATGGCTACACCTTC.